The sequence of this TCR beta chain was determined in a study of T cell clusters in autoimmune cytopenias. Study-level points and caveats: TRB repertoire shifts in secondary cytopenia and chronic lymphocytic leukemia mostly reflected lymphoma, not autoimmunity.

One tube held mixed TRB-A and TRB-B primer pools for touch-down PCR. Each CDR3 protein gets one entry in TCRdb, which reprocessed the multiplex PCR reads and gives no DNA. This sample's table reports 300 to 400 distinct CDR3 sequences. CDR3 length: 19 residues. CDR1 is MNHEY and CDR2 is SVGEGT in the germline V gene. TRB amplification used approximately 250 ng of peripheral blood genomic DNA. Frequency places this clonotype as large. Its specificity is unknown. A further study also used this sample, focusing on T cell repertoires in aging, cancer and after chemotherapy. In that study: In each cancer cohort, median generation probability increased across chemotherapy, suggesting thymic output rebounded.

The clonotype was recovered from a human donor in good health. The genes are TRBV6-2 or TRBV6-3 and TRBJ1-1; the D call from TCRdb, TRBD1, cannot be confirmed without DNA. Input material: peripheral blood. This chain's CDR3 is CASTYVGEGRVRKNTEAFF.